These 20 T cell receptor beta chains were all obtained from the same sample, sequenced in a study of blood T cell repertoires in COVID-19. This table comes from immunoSEQ multiplex PCR, and its TCRdb copy is limited to in-frame clones, with some not included. The sample yields some 100,000 clones, 80% to 90% seen once. The sample taken for sequencing was peripheral blood. The receptors come from a woman in her seventies with acute or convalescent COVID-19.

This rearrangement joins TRBV2 to TRBJ2-1; 12 positions agree with TRBD2. The CDR3 covers 16 residues. The V segment lost 6 bases and the J segment 3 bases; nucleotides outside the gene matches: 6. Germline CDR1 is SNHLY and CDR2 is FYNNEI. This CDR3 is CASRKLAGGVYNEQFF. CDR3 in DNA: TGTGCCAGCAGGAAACTAGCGGGAGGCGTCTACAATGAGCAGTTCTTC.

This chain uses TRBV6-5 with TRBJ1-5; D perhaps matches TRBD1 (5 bases). V lost 6 bases and J 4 bases, leaving 10 bases between the germline ends. The CDR3 contains 13 residues. CDR1 and CDR2 from the germline V gene are MNHEY and SVGAGI. This CDR3 is CASSPGGNQPQHF. For the CDR3, the DNA is TGTGCCAGCAGCCCCGGGGGGAATCAGCCCCAGCATTTT.

This clone appeared a single time. This chain uses TRBV4-1 with TRBJ2-1, with TRBD2 matching 7 bases. The ends lost 4 bases at V and 9 bases at J; junction bases unmatched: 9. The germline CDR1 and CDR2 sequences are MGHRA and YSYEKL. The CDR3 totals 14 residues. The CDR3 region has the DNA TGCGCCAGCAGCCTAAGTTCGACTAGCTTTGAGCAGTTCTTC. It codes for CASSLSSTSFEQFF.

The chain is built from TRBV3-1 (or the pseudogene TRBV3-2) and TRBJ2-7, with D unclear. The CDR3 runs 13 residues. The germline gives CDR1 LGHDT, CDR2 YNNKEL (reference sequence). V gave up 4 bases and J gave up 2 bases, with 9 bases separating them. The CDR3 DNA sequence: TGTGCCAGCAGCCTGACTGAAACCTACGAGCAGTACTTC. Translation: CASSLTETYEQYF.

The rearrangement links TRBV30 to TRBJ2-6; D not resolved. The CDR3 totals 16 residues. Trimming cost V 0 bases and J 0 bases, with 9 bases left between them. Germline lookup yields CDR1 GTSNPN and CDR2 SVGIG (reference sequence). The CDR3 is CAWSVGRSSGANVLTF. CDR3 nucleotides: TGTGCCTGGAGTGTGGGTAGGAGCTCTGGGGCCAACGTCCTGACTTTC.

The V call is TRBV6-5, the J call TRBJ1-2; 8 nucleotides agree with TRBD1. Germline lookup yields CDR1 MNHEY and CDR2 SVGAGI. CDR3 size: 15 residues. V was clipped by 4 bases and J by 3 bases; unmatched bases: 7. CDR3 amino acids: CASSSKQGGDYGYTF. The CDR3 DNA follows: TGTGCCAGCAGTTCAAAACAGGGGGGGGACTATGGCTACACCTTC.

The chain recombines TRBV2 with TRBJ1-2, with a possible D match to TRBD1 (5 bases). V gave up 2 bases and J gave up 1 base, with 8 bases separating them. The CDR3 extends over 14 amino acids. Germline-derived CDR1 and CDR2 are SNHLY and FYNNEI. The CDR3 is CASSESDINYGYTF. CDR3 nucleotides: TGTGCCAGCAGTGAATCGGACATTAACTATGGCTACACCTTC.

On this clone itself: The germline gene is not matched at one end of the junction; a read error may be the cause. J is TRBJ2-6 and V is TRBV28; TRBD1 matches at 9 bases. The CDR3 totals 17 residues. Germline CDR1 is MDHEN and CDR2 is SYDVKM. In nucleotides, the CDR3 is TGTGCCAGCTTAGGACAGGGGCTATCTCCTGGAGCCAACGTCCTGACTTTC. Translated: CASLGQGLSPGANVLTF.

The chain carries TRBV7-9 and TRBJ2-3, with D perhaps TRBD1 (5 bases). CDR1 is SEHNR and CDR2 is FQNEAQ in the germline V gene (reference sequence). V lost 1 base to trimming and J lost 2 bases, with 7 bases between them. This CDR3 comprises 14 residues. CDR3 loop: CASSLEGSTDTQYF. The CDR3 nucleotides read TGTGCCAGCAGCTTAGAGGGGTCCACAGATACGCAGTATTTT.

The chain recombines TRBV9 with TRBJ2-2; maybe TRBD2 (6 bases). The CDR3 is 16 residues long. Germline V gives CDR1 SGDLS, CDR2 YYNGEE. V was pared by 4 bases and J by 5 bases, with 18 bases between. CDR3 sequence reads: CASSPTTGTFTGELFF. DNA for the CDR3: TGTGCCAGCAGCCCTACGACCGGGACTTTTACCGGGGAGCTGTTTTTT.

The chain couples TRBV6-5 to TRBJ2-2; 7 positions agree with TRBD1. This CDR3 is built from 15 residues. In germline, CDR1 is MNHEY, CDR2 SVGAGI. The ends lost 5 bases at V and 3 bases at J; junction bases unmatched: 6. The CDR3 DNA reads TGTGCCAGCAGTAACAGGGGCCATTACACCGGGGAGCTGTTTTTT. The encoded protein is CASSNRGHYTGELFF.

The chain carries TRBV9 and TRBJ2-1; perhaps TRBD2 as D (6 bases). Germline V gene lookup returns CDR1 SGDLS and CDR2 YYNGEE. Between the trimmed V and J ends, which lost 2 bases and 8 bases, there was a span of 14 bases. This CDR3 has 14 amino acids. As DNA, the CDR3 is TGTGCCAGCAGCGTGGGGGGAAAAGGGGATGAGCAGTTCTTC. Amino acid sequence: CASSVGGKGDEQFF.

The CDR3 spells CATSDLTSGGTDTQYF. The DNA of the CDR3 is TGTGCCACCAGTGATCTGACTAGCGGGGGGACCGATACGCAGTATTTT. This rearrangement joins TRBV24-1 to TRBJ2-3; TRBD2 matches at 13 bases. Per the germline V gene, CDR1 is KGHDR and CDR2 is SFDVKD. The trim removed 3 bases at V and 6 bases at J, leaving 5 bases unmatched. This CDR3 comprises 16 residues.

This clone has only a few counts. The CDR3, as DNA: TGTGCCAGCAGTCCCCTTGGGACAGCCACCTATAACTATGGCTACACCTTC. It yields the protein CASSPLGTATYNYGYTF. The V and J genes are TRBV28 and TRBJ1-2; 7 bases line up with TRBD1. This CDR3 contains 17 residues. CDR1 is MDHEN and CDR2 is SYDVKM in the germline V gene. The V segment lost 5 bases and the J segment 1 base; nucleotides outside the gene matches: 13.

In this sample, this clone turned up once. This chain connects TRBV11-2 to TRBJ2-1, with D tentatively TRBD1 (6 bases). The germline V gene encodes CDR1 SGHAT and CDR2 FQNNGV. V was trimmed by 10 bases and J by 6 bases, leaving 10 bases between them. The CDR3 sequence is 11 residues long. CDR3 region: CATTQGNEQFF. CDR3 sequence (DNA): TGTGCCACCACACAGGGCAATGAGCAGTTCTTC.

The rearrangement uses TRBV9 and TRBJ2-1; 10 bases fit TRBD2. This CDR3 has 14 residues. With 1 base clipped from V and 7 bases from J, the junction kept 2 bases outside the gene matches. Germline V gene lookup returns CDR1 SGDLS and CDR2 YYNGEE. The chain's CDR3 is CASSVQREGNEQFF. The CDR3 DNA sequence: TGTGCCAGCAGCGTACAGCGGGAGGGGAATGAGCAGTTCTTC. Full variable domain (missing parts from reference TRBV9 and TRBJ2-1): DSGVTQTPKHLITATGQRVTLRCSPRSGDLSVYWYQQSLDQGLQFLIQYYNGEERAKGNILERFSAQQFPDLHSELNLSSLELGDSALYFCASSVQREGNEQFFGPGTRLTVL.

The chain couples TRBV7-9 to TRBJ2-4; TRBD2 is a possible D gene (5 bases). The CDR3 is 14 amino acids. Deletions cut 3 bases from V and 6 bases from J, with 12 bases between. CDR1 SEHNR and CDR2 FQNEAQ come from the germline V gene (reference sequence). CDR3 in DNA: TGTGCCAGCAGCTTGAGGCGTGCGGGAAACATTCAGTACTTC. This codes for CASSLRRAGNIQYF.

CDR3 in DNA: TGTGCCAGCAGTTTACCGGGACTAGCGGGAGGGGAGACCCAGTACTTC. Protein: CASSLPGLAGGETQYF. The J gene is TRBJ2-5, the V gene TRBV28, with TRBD2 matching over 16 bases. CDR1 and CDR2 (germline): MDHEN, SYDVKM. V trimming: 2 bases; J trimming: 5 bases; junction bases outside the gene matches: 2. This CDR3 has 16 amino acids. The full variable domain, with the rest looked up from reference TRBV28 and TRBJ2-5, is DVKVTQSSRYLVKRTGEKVFLECVQDMDHENMFWYRQDPGLGLRLIYFSYDVKMKEKGDIPEGYSVSREKKERFSLILESASTNQTSMYLCASSLPGLAGGETQYFGPGTRLLVL.

The chain is built from TRBV7-9 and TRBJ2-7; TRBD1 aligns across 7 bases. V lost 2 bases and J lost 5; bases outside the gene matches: 9. The CDR3 length is 15 residues. Germline-derived CDR1 and CDR2 are SEHNR and FQNEAQ (reference sequence). The CDR3 coding sequence is TGTGCCAGCAGCTTATGGATCGACAGGGCCAACGAGCAGTACTTC. Amino acid sequence: CASSLWIDRANEQYF.

There are a few counts of this clone. This chain uses TRBV10-2 with TRBJ1-5; D unclear. From germline, CDR1 is WSHSY and CDR2 SAAADI. This CDR3 comprises 17 residues. Trimming left V 0 bases short and J 6 bases short, with 18 bases between. DNA for the CDR3: TGCGCCAGCAGTGAGTCGACGCGGGGTTTTGGAGTTCAGCCCCAGCATTTT. Encoded protein: CASSESTRGFGVQPQHF.